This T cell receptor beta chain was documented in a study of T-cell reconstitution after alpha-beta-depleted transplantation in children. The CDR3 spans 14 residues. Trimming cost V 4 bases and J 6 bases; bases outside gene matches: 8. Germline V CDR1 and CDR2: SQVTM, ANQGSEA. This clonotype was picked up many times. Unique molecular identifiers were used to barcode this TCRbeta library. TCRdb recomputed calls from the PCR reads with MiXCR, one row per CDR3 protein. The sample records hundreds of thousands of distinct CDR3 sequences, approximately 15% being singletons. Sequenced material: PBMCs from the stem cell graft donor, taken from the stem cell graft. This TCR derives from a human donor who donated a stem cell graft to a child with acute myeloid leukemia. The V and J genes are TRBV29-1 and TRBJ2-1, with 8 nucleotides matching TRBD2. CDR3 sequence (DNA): TGCAGCGTTGTGGGTCAGGGGACTAGCAATGAGCAGTTCTTC. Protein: CSVVGQGTSNEQFF.